This is a list of T cell receptor beta chains from one sample in a study of blood T cell repertoires in COVID-19. Using immunoSEQ multiplex PCR, the repertoire was profiled, and TCRdb retains in-frame clones only, with some absent. The data contain fewer than 450,000 clones, approximately 88% of them singletons. The sample comprised PBMCs or T cells enriched from blood (not recorded which). These TCRs come from a woman aged 40 to 55 with acute COVID-19. Each CDR3 is given with its conserved first and last residue. The order of the fields is V gene, D gene, clone size, J gene, CDR3 DNA, CDR3 protein. D genes are given only for firm matches. A row's size may be missing; if present it is once, few, many or a size class.

TRBV9	TRBD2	-	TRBJ2-3	TGTGCCAGCAGCGTAGATTTGGTAGCGGGGGGTGGTACGCAGTATTTT	CASSVDLVAGGGTQYF
TRBV5-6	-	-	TRBJ2-7	TGTGCCAGCAGCTTGGACAGGGTGGTTTACGAGCAGTACTTC	CASSLDRVVYEQYF
TRBV5-1	-	-	TRBJ1-1	TGCGCCAGCAGCTTTAGAGGGGGCACTGAAGCTTTCTTT	CASSFRGGTEAFF
TRBV9	-	-	TRBJ2-7	TGTGCCAGCAGCCCGAGACTCGCCGGGACCTACGAGCAGTACTTC	CASSPRLAGTYEQYF
TRBV2	TRBD1	few	TRBJ2-5	TGTGCCAGCAGAAAACAGGGGGCTGAGGAGACCCAGTACTTC	CASRKQGAEETQYF
TRBV25-1	TRBD1	-	TRBJ2-6	TGTGCCAGCAGTCCCCGACAGGGGGCCTTTGGGGCCAACGTCCTGACTTTC	CASSPRQGAFGANVLTF
TRBV11-2	TRBD1	-	TRBJ1-2	TGTGCCAGCAGGGGACAGGGGGCTTTCGGTAACTATGGCTACACCTTC	CASRGQGAFGNYGYTF
TRBV24-1	TRBD1	once	TRBJ2-5	TGTGCCACCAGTGAGCCAGGGGGTGGTGAGACCCAGTACTTC	CATSEPGGGETQYF
TRBV4-2	-	-	TRBJ2-6	TGTGCCAGCAGCCAAGAGACAGGCTACTCTGGGGCCAACGTCCTGACTTTC	CASSQETGYSGANVLTF
TRBV6-5	TRBD2	-	TRBJ2-3	TGTGCCAGCACCCCTCGGGGGGGCACAGATACGCAGTATTTT	CASTPRGGTDTQYF
TRBV6-5	-	-	TRBJ1-1	TGTACCACCCAGACAGGGAACACTGAAGCTTTCTTT	CTTQTGNTEAFF
TRBV6-5	-	-	TRBJ2-2	TGTGCCAGCAGTTACGGGGGGTCGAACACCGGGGAGCTGTTTTTT	CASSYGGSNTGELFF
TRBV5-4	TRBD1	-	TRBJ1-2	TGTGCCAGCAGCCTGGGACAGGGGGCGAACTATGGCTACACCTTC	CASSLGQGANYGYTF
TRBV30	-	once	TRBJ1-6	TGTGCCTGGAGTGTAGGCCCCCGGGGAACGTATAATTCACCCCTCCACTTT	CAWSVGPRGTYNSPLHF
TRBV2	TRBD2	-	TRBJ2-3	TGTGCCAGCAGGTCTAGCGGGCTTAGCACAGATACGCAGTATTTT	CASRSSGLSTDTQYF
TRBV10-3	-	-	TRBJ1-2	TGTGCCATCAGTGAGGAGGTTGGTGCAACCTATGGCTACACCTTC	CAISEEVGATYGYTF
TRBV5-6	-	-	TRBJ1-5	TGTGCCAGCAGCTTGGGAGTTTTTCAGCCCCAGCATTTT	CASSLGVFQPQHF
TRBV5-1	TRBD2	-	TRBJ2-1	TGCGCCAGCAGCTTGGGGACTAGCGGGGCTGAGCAGTTCTTC	CASSLGTSGAEQFF
TRBV20-1	-	-	TRBJ1-1	TGCAGTGCTAGTGTGGGGCAGACGAACACTGAAGCTTTCTTT	CSASVGQTNTEAFF
TRBV5-1	TRBD1	-	TRBJ1-1	TGCGCCAGCAGACAGGGGGGGAACACTGAAGCTTTCTTT	CASRQGGNTEAFF
TRBV5-1	-	-	TRBJ1-6	TGCGCCAGCAGCTGGGAGGTGGCGGGGGTCGGTTCACCCCTCCACTTT	CASSWEVAGVGSPLHF
TRBV4-1	-	-	TRBJ1-1	TGCGCCAGCAGCCAAGATATGAGAGTGAACACTGAAGCTTTCTTT	CASSQDMRVNTEAFF
TRBV7-9	TRBD1	-	TRBJ2-3	TGTGCCAGCCAGACAGGGGACTCGCTCGCTACGCAGTATTTT	CASQTGDSLATQYF
TRBV7-9	TRBD2	-	TRBJ2-7	TGTGCCAGCAGCTCGGGGCGGGAGCGGTCCTACGAGCAGTACTTC	CASSSGRERSYEQYF
TRBV15	-	few	TRBJ2-4	TGTGCCACCAGCAGAGACAGGGTGGATGGCATTCAGTACTTC	CATSRDRVDGIQYF
TRBV19	-	once	TRBJ1-2	TGTGCCAGTAGTACGTCAGCAGGAAGCAACCACCAGCAGGGCTACACCTTC	CASSTSAGSNHQQGYTF
TRBV7-2	TRBD2	-	TRBJ2-3	TGTGCCAGCAGCTTACGTAGACTAGCGGGGCCCACAGATACGCAGTATTTT	CASSLRRLAGPTDTQYF
TRBV12-5	TRBD2	-	TRBJ2-3	TGTGCTAGTGGTTCAAAAACCGGGACTAGCGCCACAGATACGCAGTATTTT	CASGSKTGTSATDTQYF
TRBV6-1	TRBD1	once	TRBJ1-2	TGTGCCAGCAGTGAACAGGGACAGACAATCTATGGCTACACCTTC	CASSEQGQTIYGYTF
TRBV12-3/TRBV12-4	TRBD1	once	TRBJ1-2	TGTGCCAGCAGAGCGGACAGGGCCTATGGCTACACCTTC	CASRADRAYGYTF
TRBV6-4	-	-	TRBJ1-5	TGTGCCAGCAGTGCTATAGGGAGTCAGCCCCAGCATTTT	CASSAIGSQPQHF
TRBV5-4	-	-	TRBJ1-4	TGTGCCAGCAGCCCCAATCCGGGTCAGCCTAATGAAAAACTGTTTTTT	CASSPNPGQPNEKLFF
TRBV2	-	-	TRBJ2-5	TGTGCCAGCAGTGAAATTATGAGTGGTGAGGTTCGGGAGACCCAGTACTTC	CASSEIMSGEVRETQYF
TRBV30	TRBD1	-	TRBJ1-2	TGTGCCTGGGATTGGACAGGGGGCAATGGCTACACCTTC	CAWDWTGGNGYTF
TRBV12-3/TRBV12-4	-	-	TRBJ2-3	TGTGCCAGCAGTTTTGGGGAGGATACGCAGTATTTT	CASSFGEDTQYF
TRBV5-1	TRBD2	-	TRBJ2-1	TGCGCCAGCAGCTCGACCGCTGAGCGGGGGGGATTCCACAATGAGCAGTTCTTC	CASSSTAERGGFHNEQFF
TRBV21-1	-	-	TRBJ1-2	TGTGCCAGCAGCAAAGCACGGGACAGGGGGGGACCTAACTATGGCTACACCTTC	CASSKARDRGGPNYGYTF
TRBV4-1	TRBD2	-	TRBJ2-5	TGCGCCAGCAGCCAAGACAAACTAGCGGGGGGGCGAGAGACCCAGTACTTC	CASSQDKLAGGRETQYF
TRBV18	TRBD1	-	TRBJ1-1	TGTGCCAGCTCACCTTCGGGACAGGGTCGTGAGGGCACTGAAGCTTTCTTT	CASSPSGQGREGTEAFF
TRBV6-1	-	few	TRBJ2-3	TGTGCCAGCAGTGAATACACAGATACGCAGTATTTT	CASSEYTDTQYF
TRBV30	-	-	TRBJ2-5	TGTGCCTGGAGTAGTAGCGGGGCAGGGGGAGAGACCCAGTACTTC	CAWSSSGAGGETQYF
TRBV4-1	-	-	TRBJ1-2	TGCGCCAGCAGCCAAGGGGAGGGCAGGCCGAACTATGGCTACACCTTC	CASSQGEGRPNYGYTF
TRBV12-1	-	-	TRBJ1-4	TGTGCCAGCCATGACCATATTAAGAGGAGAACTAATGAAAAACTGTTTTTT	CASHDHIKRRTNEKLFF
TRBV11-2	-	-	TRBJ1-6	TGTGCCAGCAGCTCTCCGGGAACCCTCCACTTT	CASSSPGTLHF
TRBV5-4	TRBD2	-	TRBJ2-7	TGTGCCAGCAGGCCAGGACTAGTGGGCTACGAGCAGTACTTC	CASRPGLVGYEQYF
TRBV30	-	-	TRBJ1-3	TGTGCCTGGAGTCCTACTATCGGAAACACCATATATTTT	CAWSPTIGNTIYF